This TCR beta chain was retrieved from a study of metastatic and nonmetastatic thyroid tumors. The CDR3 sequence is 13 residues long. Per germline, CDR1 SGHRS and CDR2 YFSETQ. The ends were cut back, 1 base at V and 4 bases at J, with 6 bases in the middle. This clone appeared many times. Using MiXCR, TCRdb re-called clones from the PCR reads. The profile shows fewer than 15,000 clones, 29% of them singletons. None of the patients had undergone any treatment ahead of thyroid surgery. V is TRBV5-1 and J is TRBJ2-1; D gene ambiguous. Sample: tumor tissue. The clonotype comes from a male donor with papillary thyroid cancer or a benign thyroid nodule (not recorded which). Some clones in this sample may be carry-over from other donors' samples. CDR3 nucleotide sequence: TGCGCCAGCAGCTTGCAGGATTACAATGAGCAGTTCTTC. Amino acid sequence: CASSLQDYNEQFF.